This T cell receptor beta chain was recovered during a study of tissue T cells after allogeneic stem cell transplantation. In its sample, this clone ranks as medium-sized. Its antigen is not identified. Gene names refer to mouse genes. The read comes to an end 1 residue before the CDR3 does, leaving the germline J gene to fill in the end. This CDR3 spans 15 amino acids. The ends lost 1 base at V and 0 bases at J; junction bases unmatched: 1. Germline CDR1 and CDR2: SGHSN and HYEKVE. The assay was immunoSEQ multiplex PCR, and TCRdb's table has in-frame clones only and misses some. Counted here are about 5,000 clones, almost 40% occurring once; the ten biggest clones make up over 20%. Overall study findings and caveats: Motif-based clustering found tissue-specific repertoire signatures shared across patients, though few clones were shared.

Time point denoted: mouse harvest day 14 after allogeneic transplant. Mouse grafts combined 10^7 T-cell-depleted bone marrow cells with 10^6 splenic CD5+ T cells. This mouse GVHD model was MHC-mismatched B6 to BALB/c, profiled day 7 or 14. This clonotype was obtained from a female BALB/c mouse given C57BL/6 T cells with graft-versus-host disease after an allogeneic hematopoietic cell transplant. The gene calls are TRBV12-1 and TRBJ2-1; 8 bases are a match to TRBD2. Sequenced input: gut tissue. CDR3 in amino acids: CASSLTGGNYAEQFF. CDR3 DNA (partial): TGTGCCAGCTCTCTTACTGGGGGTAACTATGCTGAGCAGTTC.